Listed below are T cell receptor beta chains from one sample, sequenced in a study of T cells in Graves' hyperthyroidism and ophthalmopathy. MiXCR was run by TCRdb on the multiplex PCR reads, yielding one entry per CDR3 protein. Among about 580,000 distinct CDR3 sequences listed, about 43% were seen once. Sequenced: peripheral blood or thyroid tissue (not recorded which). The receptors come from a woman between 18 and 29 years old with Graves' hyperthyroidism. Both conserved end residues are part of each CDR3. D genes are given only for firm matches. Expanded clones get a size class; other rows say once, few or many, or leave the size out.

.	TRBV20-1	TRBJ1-1	many	TGCAGTGCTAGAGATTTGAGACAGAACACTGAAGCTTTCTTT	CSARDLRQNTEAFF
TRBD2	TRBV20-1	TRBJ2-5	.	TGCAGTGCTAGGGGGAGTAGCGGGAGGGCCCCCCAGTACTTC	CSARGSSGRAPQYF
.	TRBV9	TRBJ1-1	many	TGTGCCAGCAGCGTGGGAGGGGAAGGGACTGAAGCTTTCTTT	CASSVGGEGTEAFF
TRBD1	TRBV2	TRBJ1-2	.	TGTGCCAGCAGACCCAGGACAGGAAATACTAACTATGGCTACACCTTC	CASRPRTGNTNYGYTF
.	TRBV2	TRBJ2-3	few	TGTGCCGGGACTTTTACGTGGTCAGATACGCAGTATTTT	CAGTFTWSDTQYF
.	TRBV11-2	TRBJ1-1	many	TGTGCCAGCAGCTTAGTTTTTTCACGGATGAACACTGAAGCTTTCTTT	CASSLVFSRMNTEAFF
TRBD1	TRBV7-8	TRBJ2-3	few	TGTGCCAGCAGCCGAGGACAGGACCCCACAGATACGCAGTATTTT	CASSRGQDPTDTQYF
.	TRBV12-3/TRBV12-4	TRBJ2-5	many	TGTGCCAGCAGTTTTCTCGGCGAGGGAAGAGGAGAGACCCAGTACTTC	CASSFLGEGRGETQYF
.	TRBV7-2	TRBJ2-3	.	TGTGCCAGCAGCTTATTGAACCCGGGCGCAGATACGCAGTATTTT	CASSLLNPGADTQYF
TRBD2	TRBV7-2	TRBJ2-3	.	TGTGCCAGCAGCTTAGGACTAGCGGGGAAAGATACGCAGTATTTT	CASSLGLAGKDTQYF
.	TRBV7-2	TRBJ1-1	.	TGTGCCAGCAGCTCCCCGGCGGTCTTGAACACTGAAGCTTTCTTT	CASSSPAVLNTEAFF
TRBD2	TRBV4-2	TRBJ2-7	many	TGTGCCAGCAGGCCGGGACTAGCGGAGGGAGAGCAGTACTTC	CASRPGLAEGEQYF
.	TRBV15	TRBJ1-1	many	TGTGCCACCAGCAGTTTGAGGGATTCGAACACTGAAGCTTTCTTT	CATSSLRDSNTEAFF
.	TRBV6-6	TRBJ1-5	.	TGTGCCAGCAGTCCGACTAGCGGGAGGACCTACGAGCATTTT	CASSPTSGRTYEHF
.	TRBV10-3	TRBJ1-5	.	TGTGCCATCAGTGAGTCTGCACAGGGATCCTACGAGCATTTT	CAISESAQGSYEHF
.	TRBV20-1	TRBJ1-5	.	TGCAGTGCTAGGGGCGGGAGATCCCAGCCCCAGCATTTT	CSARGGRSQPQHF
.	TRBV6-5	TRBJ2-5	many	TGTGCCAGCAGATTCCCGATACAAGAGACCCAGTACTTC	CASRFPIQETQYF
TRBD2	TRBV7-2	TRBJ2-7	many	TGTGCCAGCAGCTTACGCGCTAGCGGGAGTGTGAACGAGCAGTACTTC	CASSLRASGSVNEQYF
.	TRBV6-2/TRBV6-3	TRBJ1-6	many	TGTGCCAGCGCCACAGGAAATTCACCCCTCCACTTT	CASATGNSPLHF
TRBD1	TRBV29-1	TRBJ1-2	.	TGCAGCGTCCTGGGACAGGGCGATGGCTACACCTTC	CSVLGQGDGYTF
TRBD2	TRBV10-3	TRBJ2-7	once	TGTGCCATCAGTGTTGCGGGAGGGGCTTACGAGCAGTACTTC	CAISVAGGAYEQYF
TRBD1	TRBV9	TRBJ1-1	.	TGTGCCAGCAGCGCTACAGGGGGTAGCCCTGAAGCTTTCTTT	CASSATGGSPEAFF
TRBD1	TRBV9	TRBJ1-6	many	TGTGCCAGCAGCGTGGGGGGACAGGGAAATTCACCCCTCCACTTT	CASSVGGQGNSPLHF
.	TRBV9	TRBJ2-5	.	TGTGCCAGCAGCCCAGGTGTGCAGGAGCAAGAGACCCAGTACTTC	CASSPGVQEQETQYF
.	TRBV3-1	TRBJ1-6	many	TGTGCCAGCAGCCAAGAAATCATGGGGGGTGTGCGTTCACCCCTCCACTTT	CASSQEIMGGVRSPLHF
.	TRBV20-1	TRBJ2-3	.	TGCAGTGCTAGTCTAGGCAGGGCGTCAGATACGCAGTATTTT	CSASLGRASDTQYF
TRBD1	TRBV15	TRBJ1-1	.	TGTGCCACCAGCAGAGCGGACAGGCAGGGTCTGAACACTGAAGCTTTCTTT	CATSRADRQGLNTEAFF
TRBD1	TRBV29-1	TRBJ1-5	.	TGCAGCGCCGATGTACGACAGGGACAAGAGACCCAGCATTTT	CSADVRQGQETQHF
.	TRBV30	TRBJ1-1	few	TGTGCCTGGAGTGTGCAGGGGAACACTGAAGCTTTCTTT	CAWSVQGNTEAFF
.	TRBV5-6	TRBJ1-2	once	TGTGCCAGCAGCTTCAGGGAACTATTATATGGCTACACCTTC	CASSFRELLYGYTF
.	TRBV5-4	TRBJ2-7	many	TGTGCCAGCAGGGCAGGGTTGGGTTACGAGCAGTACTTC	CASRAGLGYEQYF
.	TRBV7-7	TRBJ2-7	few	TGTGCCAGCAGTTTATCTAAGGACTCCTTTTGGATCGAGCAGTACTTC	CASSLSKDSFWIEQYF
.	TRBV12-3/TRBV12-4	TRBJ1-5	many	TGTGCCAGCAGCCAGGAACCATTGGGCAATCAGCCCCAGCATTTT	CASSQEPLGNQPQHF
TRBD1	TRBV19	TRBJ1-5	many	TGTGCCAGTAGTATAGGGGGACAGGGTAGCAATCAGCCCCAGCATTTT	CASSIGGQGSNQPQHF
TRBD2	TRBV19	TRBJ2-7	many	TGTGCCAGTAGTCTCCGTAGTCTGCGGGAGTTCGGCGAGCAGTACTTC	CASSLRSLREFGEQYF
.	TRBV7-9	TRBJ2-1	.	TGTGCCAGCAGCGTAGGTATGGACCATTACAATGAGCAGTTCTTC	CASSVGMDHYNEQFF
TRBD2	TRBV29-1	TRBJ2-1	.	TGCAGCGTTGAGGGCCCAGCGGGAGGGTTACATGAGCAGTTCTTC	CSVEGPAGGLHEQFF
.	TRBV7-3	TRBJ2-2	many	TGTGCCAGCCCCTGGCACACCGGGGAGCTGTTTTTT	CASPWHTGELFF
.	TRBV4-3	TRBJ1-3	many	TGCGCCAGCAGCCAAGCTTGGACCTCTGGAAACACCATATATTTT	CASSQAWTSGNTIYF
.	TRBV9	TRBJ1-4	many	TGTGCCAGCAGCCTAAACCAGGGTGCGGCTAATGAAAAACTGTTTTTT	CASSLNQGAANEKLFF
.	TRBV29-1	TRBJ2-5	.	TGCAGCCCGGAGGAGACCCAGTACTTC	CSPEETQYF
.	TRBV20-1	TRBJ2-7	many	TGCAGTCTCCGGACAAATTCCTACGAGCAGTACTTC	CSLRTNSYEQYF